The source of this T cell receptor (beta chain) is a study of Graves' ophthalmopathy and Graves' hyperthyroidism. This clonotype was observed a handful of times. The antigen remains undetermined. General study findings and limits: Most expanded clonotypes from thyroid (those above 0.001 frequency) were also found in blood.

With 9 bases clipped from V and 3 bases from J, the junction kept 10 bases outside the gene matches. The CDR3 sequence is 14 residues long. CDR1 and CDR2 from the germline V gene are MNHEY and SMNVEV (reference sequence). TCR beta CDR3 amplification used RNA transcripts. Scientists carried out first-round RT-PCR using HTBI primers and then a second-round multiplex PCR. Each CDR3 protein gets one entry after TCRdb re-called the multiplex PCR reads with MiXCR. The sample carries 600,000 to 700,000 distinct CDR3 sequences, about 38% recorded once. Sequencing input: peripheral blood. The sequence derives from an adult man with Graves' ophthalmopathy. The chain couples TRBV27 to TRBJ2-7; 8 positions agree with TRBD1. The CDR3 DNA follows: TGTGCCAGGGGGGACAGGCGGAGGATCTACGAGCAGTACTTC. Translated, it gives CARGDRRRIYEQYF.